A selection of T cell receptor beta chains follows, all from one sample in a study of CD8+ T cells in alopecia areata. TCRdb's copy holds only in-frame clones and misses some; the assay was immunoSEQ multiplex PCR. The repertoire consists of some 120,000 clones, with around three fifths occurring once and the leading ten covering over 9%. Material: CD8+ T cells sorted from blood, obtained at week 24, from a patient treated with tofacitinib. Every receptor here comes from a human donor with alopecia areata. The CDR3 runs from the conserved cysteine through the conserved F or W. D genes are given only for firm matches. Size is omitted from some rows. Given values are once, few, many or a class for expanded clones.

j_call	cdr3_length	d_call	v_call	clone_size	cdr3_nt	cdr3_aa
TRBJ1-5	13	-	TRBV27	-	TGTGCCAGCGGGGGTCATAGCAATCAGCCCCAGCATTTT	CASGGHSNQPQHF
TRBJ2-7	14	TRBD2	TRBV30	-	TGTGCCTGGAGTGTACGTCGACTAGCGAACGAGCAGTACTTC	CAWSVRRLANEQYF
TRBJ2-5	14	TRBD1	TRBV2	-	TGTGCCAGCAGGGACAGGGAGGTTTGGGAGACCCAGTACTTC	CASRDREVWETQYF
TRBJ2-7	13	-	TRBV5-6	-	TGTGCCAGCAGCCCCGGAGGGATCTACGAGCAGTACTTC	CASSPGGIYEQYF
TRBJ2-2	14	-	TRBV2	-	TGTGCCAGCAGTGAGTTTAGGACCGCCGGGGAGCTGTTTTTT	CASSEFRTAGELFF
TRBJ1-4	14	-	TRBV9	-	TGTGCCAGCAGCACGGACCTAATTAATGAAAAACTGTTTTTT	CASSTDLINEKLFF
TRBJ2-2	14	-	TRBV30	-	TGTGCCTGGGGGGACGGACGGAACACCGGGGAGCTGTTTTTT	CAWGDGRNTGELFF
TRBJ2-5	16	-	TRBV23-1	-	TGCGCCAGCAGTCGCCCTAGAGGGGTGATCCAAGAGACCCAGTACTTC	CASSRPRGVIQETQYF
TRBJ2-7	17	TRBD1	TRBV5-6	-	TGTGCCAGCAGCTTGGCCGGACAGGGGGAGAGCTCCTACGAGCAGTACTTC	CASSLAGQGESSYEQYF
TRBJ1-2	16	TRBD1	TRBV6-6	-	TGTGCCAGCTCCGGGGACAGCGGGGTTACTAACTATGGCTACACCTTC	CASSGDSGVTNYGYTF
TRBJ1-2	17	-	TRBV30	-	TGTGCCTGGAGTGCAGACGGGACTCCTGATAATAACTATGGCTACACCTTC	CAWSADGTPDNNYGYTF
TRBJ1-5	15	TRBD1	TRBV5-6	-	TGTGCCAGCAGCTTTACAGGGGCTTGGGATCAGCCCCAGCATTTT	CASSFTGAWDQPQHF
TRBJ2-5	14	-	TRBV5-5	-	TGTGCCAGCAGCTTTGGGGATCGCCAAGAGACCCAGTACTTC	CASSFGDRQETQYF
TRBJ1-1	13	-	TRBV6-6	once	TGTGCCAGCAGCCAAGACCAGCCTCTCGTGGCTTTCTTT	CASSQDQPLVAFF
TRBJ2-5	15	-	TRBV2	-	TGTGCCAGCAGTGAAGGGTCAGCCGAAGGAGAGACCCAGTACTTC	CASSEGSAEGETQYF
TRBJ2-2	12	-	TRBV29-1	few	TGCAGCGTTGTCGAGAACACCGGGGAGCTGTTTTTT	CSVVENTGELFF
TRBJ2-2	13	-	TRBV27	once	TGTGCCAGCACCTATGGGGGTACCGGGGAGCTGTTTTTT	CASTYGGTGELFF
TRBJ1-2	14	-	TRBV29-1	-	TGCAGCGTCCCTATTTCAGGGGAAGACGGTGGCTACACCTTC	CSVPISGEDGGYTF
TRBJ1-1	13	-	TRBV30	-	TGTGCCTGGGTGGGGACAAGGAGCACTGAAGCTTTCTTT	CAWVGTRSTEAFF
TRBJ1-4	15	TRBD1	TRBV23-1	-	TGCGCCAGCGATCGCCGGACAGGGACTAATGAAAAACTGTTTTTT	CASDRRTGTNEKLFF
TRBJ2-7	15	TRBD1	TRBV29-1	-	TGCAGCGTTCCCACCTCGGGACGGACAGGTACCGAGCAGTACTTC	CSVPTSGRTGTEQYF
TRBJ2-1	13	TRBD1	TRBV14	-	TGTGCCAGCAGCCAGAACAGGGGGCTTGAGCAGTTCTTC	CASSQNRGLEQFF
TRBJ2-7	15	TRBD2	TRBV27	-	TGTGCCAGCAGTTCCCGTGCGGGGGGTATGAACGAGCAGTACTTC	CASSSRAGGMNEQYF
TRBJ1-2	11	-	TRBV29-1	once	TGCAGCGTTGTGGACGGTGATGGCTACACCTTC	CSVVDGDGYTF